This T cell receptor beta chain was obtained from a study of neurological immune-mediated disorders. This CDR3 contains 17 residues. CDR1 is SEHNR and CDR2 is FQNEAQ in the germline V gene (reference sequence). The V segment lost 4 bases and the J segment 4 bases; nucleotides outside the gene matches: 12. This clonotype occurred many times. One entry per CDR3 protein, called by TCRdb with MiXCR from the 5' RACE reads. The table shows roughly 13,000 distinct CDR3 sequences, with about 10% occurring only once. The sequenced sample consisted of PBMCs. This TCR was sampled from a woman between 35 and 50 years old in good health. This sequence joins TRBV7-9 and TRBJ2-2, with TRBD1 identical over 7 bases. This chain's CDR3 is CASSSNRQGPSTGELFF. The CDR3 bases are TGTGCCAGCAGCTCGAATAGACAGGGACCGAGCACCGGGGAGCTGTTTTTT. The variable domain in full, completed from reference TRBV7-9 and TRBJ2-2, reads DTGVSQNPRHKITKRGQNVTFRCDPISEHNRLYWYRQTLGQGPEFLTYFQNEAQLEKSRLLSDRFSAERPKGSFSTLEIQRTEQGDSAMYLCASSSNRQGPSTGELFFGEGSRLTVL.